The entry that follows covers one T cell receptor beta chain sequence. The data belong to a study of blood T cell repertoires in COVID-19. Study-wide background: The study drew acute and convalescent COVID-19 samples from the United States, Italy and Spain.

Germline V gene data show CDR1 as MDHEN and CDR2 as SYDVKM. The CDR3 loop spans 16 amino acids. The V gene end was trimmed by 5 bases and the J gene end by 1 base; junction bases not matched to a gene: 10. The assay was immunoSEQ multiplex PCR, and TCRdb's table has in-frame clones only and misses some. Among around 380,000 clones listed, roughly four fifths were seen once. This TCR was recovered from a human donor with acute or convalescent COVID-19. The donor label of this sample is uncertain. The genes are TRBV28 and TRBJ1-1; TRBD1 agrees at 7 bases. Sequencing used peripheral blood. This CDR3 reads CASSGNSWTGNTEAFF. CDR3 DNA: TGTGCCAGCAGTGGCAATAGCTGGACAGGGAACACTGAAGCTTTCTTT. Combining the CDR3 with reference TRBV28 and TRBJ1-1 gives the whole variable domain DVKVTQSSRYLVKRTGEKVFLECVQDMDHENMFWYRQDPGLGLRLIYFSYDVKMKEKGDIPEGYSVSREKKERFSLILESASTNQTSMYLCASSGNSWTGNTEAFFGQGTRLTVV.